These T cell receptor beta chains were read from a single sample in a study of spatial heterogeneity in lung cancer. From the 5' RACE reads, TCRdb called clonotypes with MiXCR, one entry per CDR3 protein. This table has under 75,000 distinct CDR3 sequences, about 8% appearing once. Sample: PBMCs, taken at surgery. All receptors derive from a female donor with early-stage non-small cell lung cancer. Each CDR3 is given with its conserved first and last residue. D genes are given only for firm matches. Size tells how often a clone was seen (once, few, many) or the class of an expanded clone, and some rows leave it out.

TRBV20-1	few	TRBD1	TRBJ2-1	CSVGQGAGYNEQFF	TGCAGTGTCGGACAGGGGGCCGGGTACAATGAGCAGTTCTTC
TRBV10-2	.	TRBD1	TRBJ1-4	CASNPGTGAEKLFF	TGCGCCAGCAATCCCGGGACAGGGGCGGAAAAACTGTTTTTT
TRBV5-1	few	.	TRBJ2-5	CASSSLYQETQYF	TGCGCCAGCAGCTCGTTGTACCAAGAGACCCAGTACTTC
TRBV7-9	.	.	TRBJ2-7	CASSLRDMYEQYF	TGTGCCAGCAGTCTCCGGGACATGTACGAGCAGTACTTC
TRBV7-6	.	.	TRBJ1-2	CASSLDRGLYGYTF	TGTGCCAGCAGCTTAGATCGGGGGCTCTATGGCTACACCTTC
TRBV12-3/TRBV12-4	many	.	TRBJ1-6	CASTNNSPLHF	TGTGCCAGCACCAATAATTCACCCCTCCACTTT
TRBV20-1	.	.	TRBJ1-4	CSARPIRGGDNEKLFF	TGCAGTGCTAGACCCATCAGGGGAGGGGACAATGAAAAACTGTTTTTT
TRBV2	.	.	TRBJ1-1	CASGRPLQGNTEAFF	TGTGCCAGCGGCCGACCCCTACAGGGAAACACTGAAGCTTTCTTT
TRBV20-1	many	.	TRBJ1-5	CSGGGNQPQHF	TGCAGTGGAGGGGGCAATCAGCCCCAGCATTTT
TRBV5-1	.	.	TRBJ2-1	CASNPDGPYNEQFF	TGCGCCAGCAACCCGGACGGACCCTACAATGAGCAGTTCTTC
TRBV14	.	TRBD1	TRBJ2-6	CASSHVQGAAGANVLTF	TGTGCCAGCAGCCACGTACAGGGGGCAGCGGGGGCCAACGTCCTGACTTTC
TRBV6-2/TRBV6-3	few	TRBD2	TRBJ2-5	CASSYPSGRVQETQYF	TGTGCCAGCAGTTACCCTAGCGGGAGGGTTCAAGAGACCCAGTACTTC
TRBV12-3/TRBV12-4	many	TRBD2	TRBJ2-1	CASSPGTSGRAEGEQFF	TGTGCCAGCAGTCCGGGGACTAGCGGGAGAGCTGAGGGTGAGCAGTTCTTC
TRBV12-3/TRBV12-4	many	TRBD1	TRBJ1-4	CASSPIGGIGTNEKLFF	TGTGCCAGCAGTCCCATAGGGGGCATCGGAACTAATGAAAAACTGTTTTTT
TRBV28	.	TRBD2	TRBJ2-1	CAGASGSLYNEQFF	TGTGCCGGGGCTAGCGGGAGCCTCTACAATGAGCAGTTCTTC
TRBV28	.	.	TRBJ1-2	CASTPRALYGYTF	TGTGCCAGCACGCCGCGAGCCCTCTATGGCTACACCTTC
TRBV5-1	many	.	TRBJ2-1	CASLGMGGSRDSNEQFF	TGCGCCAGCCTTGGAATGGGGGGCTCAAGAGATTCCAATGAGCAGTTCTTC
TRBV20-1	.	TRBD2	TRBJ2-3	CSASGGGTDTQYF	TGCAGTGCTAGCGGGGGGGGCACAGATACGCAGTATTTT
TRBV24-1	.	.	TRBJ1-1	CATSASGTQNTEAFF	TGTGCCACCAGCGCATCCGGGACACAGAACACTGAAGCTTTCTTT
TRBV29-1	few	TRBD2	TRBJ2-1	CSVRGGSSNNEQFF	TGCAGCGTTCGCGGGGGGTCCAGTAATAATGAGCAGTTCTTC
TRBV3-1	many	.	TRBJ1-1	CASSHNKGNEAFF	TGTGCCAGCAGCCATAATAAAGGGAATGAAGCTTTCTTT
TRBV7-3	.	.	TRBJ1-6	CASSLNRVDSPLHF	TGTGCCAGCAGCTTAAACAGGGTAGACTCACCCCTCCACTTT
TRBV20-1	.	.	TRBJ1-1	CSARADSRLGNTEAFF	TGCAGTGCTAGAGCGGACTCAAGGTTGGGAAACACTGAAGCTTTCTTT
TRBV5-4	.	.	TRBJ1-5	CASSFIGATAVNQPQHF	TGTGCCAGCAGCTTTATTGGCGCGACAGCGGTCAATCAGCCCCAGCATTTT
TRBV11-2	many	.	TRBJ2-1	CASSPKTGGSEQFF	TGTGCCAGCAGCCCTAAAACCGGGGGCAGTGAGCAGTTCTTC
TRBV21-1	.	.	TRBJ2-1	CASSKRGPLGGTDYNEQFF	TGTGCCAGCAGCAAACGTGGCCCGTTAGGCGGGACCGATTACAATGAGCAGTTCTTC
TRBV18	few	.	TRBJ2-1	CASSPEAEVYNEQFF	TGTGCCAGCTCACCGGAGGCGGAAGTTTACAATGAGCAGTTCTTC
TRBV7-6	many	.	TRBJ2-1	CASSLGQVSYNEQFF	TGTGCCAGCAGCTTAGGACAGGTCTCCTACAATGAGCAGTTCTTC
TRBV27	few	.	TRBJ1-6	CASRPTGGLNSPLHF	TGTGCCAGCAGACCTACAGGAGGGCTTAATTCACCCCTCCACTTT
TRBV12-3/TRBV12-4	.	.	TRBJ2-1	CASSLWADNEQFF	TGTGCCAGCAGTTTATGGGCCGATAATGAGCAGTTCTTC
TRBV12-3/TRBV12-4	few	.	TRBJ1-1	CASSLAMDEREAFF	TGTGCCAGCAGTTTAGCGATGGATGAAAGGGAAGCTTTCTTT
TRBV10-3	few	.	TRBJ1-4	CAISEQGSRGEKLFF	TGTGCCATCAGTGAACAGGGCTCCCGTGGTGAAAAACTGTTTTTT
TRBV28	many	TRBD1	TRBJ2-4	CASSLTHTGGIQYF	TGTGCCAGCAGTCTCACGCACACAGGGGGCATTCAGTACTTC
TRBV2	few	.	TRBJ1-5	CASTKEGQGLNQPQHF	TGTGCCAGCACCAAAGAGGGGCAGGGCCTCAATCAGCCCCAGCATTTT
TRBV4-2	few	TRBD2	TRBJ2-2	CASSQGDYPTNTGELFF	TGTGCCAGCAGCCAAGGGGACTATCCTACGAACACCGGGGAGCTGTTTTTT